This record concerns one TCR beta chain sequence. Antigen: not known. The table came from immunoSEQ multiplex PCR; TCRdb's copy has only in-frame clones and leaves some out. The table includes roughly 70,000 clones, about 93% detected once. Germline assignment: CDR1 ENHRY and CDR2 SYGVKD. The CDR3 extends over 13 amino acids. The V and J ends lost 6 bases and 7 bases, in that order; junction bases with no gene match: 6. The data are from a study of T cell responses to AZD1222 COVID-19 vaccine. General study points: Spike-specific TCR breadth and depth grew following two AZD1222 doses. Mostly white British, mostly female donors; authors suggested clonal diversity may be underestimated. Nearly half of unique spike-specific TCRs reportedly avoided B.1.351 and B.1.1.7 mutated regions. Regions 160-218 and 743-854 held dominance among vaccine-associated CD4 TCRs, which spanned spike.

The chain has TRBV10-3 and TRBJ2-1; 7 bases map to TRBD2. The sequence was obtained from an adult who received the MenACWY meningococcal vaccine as a control. Specimen: peripheral blood, collected 28 days after the second dose of the MenACWY control vaccine. DNA of the CDR3: TGTGCCATCAGACGGGAGGCGAGGAATGAGCAGTTCTTC. The encoded protein is CAIRREARNEQFF.